This is a list of T cell receptor beta chains from one sample in a study of blood T cell repertoires in COVID-19. TCRdb keeps only in-frame clones here, not all; method: immunoSEQ multiplex PCR. The sample consists of 270,000 or so clones, 80% to 90% of them appearing once. Material for sequencing was peripheral blood. These receptor sequences come from a woman under 40 with active or convalescent COVID-19. CDR3s leave out the opening cysteine and the closing phenylalanine or tryptophan. The order of the fields is J gene, CDR3 length, V gene, CDR3 protein.

J gene: TRBJ1-3; CDR3 length: 13; V gene: TRBV25-1; CDR3 protein: ASSEFRGSGNTIY
J gene: TRBJ1-4; CDR3 length: 10; V gene: TRBV6-2/TRBV6-3; CDR3 protein: ASSSGGEKLF
J gene: TRBJ2-5; CDR3 length: 12; V gene: TRBV6-5; CDR3 protein: ASNNGGGEETQY
J gene: TRBJ2-1; CDR3 length: 13; V gene: TRBV9; CDR3 protein: ASSVASGGTNEQF
J gene: TRBJ2-1; CDR3 length: 16; V gene: TRBV24-1; CDR3 protein: ATSDRGQGRVSYNEQF
J gene: TRBJ1-3; CDR3 length: 12; V gene: TRBV9; CDR3 protein: ASSAGVYVDTIY
J gene: TRBJ2-2; CDR3 length: 13; V gene: TRBV7-8; CDR3 protein: ASSLASGGAGELF
J gene: TRBJ1-1; CDR3 length: 12; V gene: TRBV14; CDR3 protein: ASSPLGANTEAF
J gene: TRBJ1-2; CDR3 length: 14; V gene: TRBV4-1; CDR3 protein: ASSQGPGGALRGYT
J gene: TRBJ2-7; CDR3 length: 13; V gene: TRBV5-4; CDR3 protein: ASSSLRGGIYEQY
J gene: TRBJ1-3; CDR3 length: 12; V gene: TRBV28; CDR3 protein: ASRTGGSGNTIY
J gene: TRBJ1-2; CDR3 length: 13; V gene: TRBV5-1; CDR3 protein: ASSFAGTTNYGYT